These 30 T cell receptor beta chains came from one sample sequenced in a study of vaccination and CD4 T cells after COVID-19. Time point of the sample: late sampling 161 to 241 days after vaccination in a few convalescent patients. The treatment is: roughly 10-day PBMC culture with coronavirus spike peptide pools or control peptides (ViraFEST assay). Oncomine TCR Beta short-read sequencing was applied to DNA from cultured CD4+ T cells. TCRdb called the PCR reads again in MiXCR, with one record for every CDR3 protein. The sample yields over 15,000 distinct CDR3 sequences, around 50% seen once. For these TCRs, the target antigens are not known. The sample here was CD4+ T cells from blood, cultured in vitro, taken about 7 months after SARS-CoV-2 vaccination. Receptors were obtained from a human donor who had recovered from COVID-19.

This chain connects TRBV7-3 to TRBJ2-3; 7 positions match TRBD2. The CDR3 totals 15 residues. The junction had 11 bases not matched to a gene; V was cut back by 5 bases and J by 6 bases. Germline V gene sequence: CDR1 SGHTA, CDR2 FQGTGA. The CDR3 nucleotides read TGTGCCAGCAGCCAACAAGCGGGACCTGAGGATACGCAGTATTTT. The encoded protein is CASSQQAGPEDTQYF.

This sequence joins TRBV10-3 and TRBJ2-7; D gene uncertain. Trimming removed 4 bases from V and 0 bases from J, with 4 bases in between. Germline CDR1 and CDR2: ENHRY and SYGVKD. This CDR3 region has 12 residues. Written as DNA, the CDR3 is TGTGCCATCAGTGTCAGCTCCTACGAGCAGTACTTC. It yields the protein CAISVSSYEQYF.

The CDR3 nucleotides are TGTGCCAGCAGCTTAGTAAGGGTAAATGGGTTCACTGAAGCTTTCTTT. Encoded protein: CASSLVRVNGFTEAFF. The chain couples TRBV7-8 to TRBJ1-1; D remains ambiguous. The ends were cut back, 1 base at V and 4 bases at J, with 16 bases in the middle. Looked up from germline, CDR1 is SGHVS and CDR2 is FQNEAQ. The CDR3 is made up of 16 amino acids.

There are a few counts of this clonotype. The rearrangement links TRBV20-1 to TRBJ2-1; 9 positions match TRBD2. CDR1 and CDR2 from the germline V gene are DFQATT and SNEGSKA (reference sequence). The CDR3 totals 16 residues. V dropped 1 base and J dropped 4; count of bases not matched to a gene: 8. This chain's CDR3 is CSARGLTSGKYNEQFF. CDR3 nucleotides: TGCAGTGCTAGAGGGTTGACTAGCGGAAAGTACAATGAGCAGTTCTTC.

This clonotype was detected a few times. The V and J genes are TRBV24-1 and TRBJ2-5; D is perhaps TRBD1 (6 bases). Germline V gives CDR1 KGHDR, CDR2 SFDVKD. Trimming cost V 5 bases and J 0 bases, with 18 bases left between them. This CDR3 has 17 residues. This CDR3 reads CATSGGDRPPYQETQYF. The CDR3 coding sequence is TGTGCCACCAGTGGGGGAGACAGGCCCCCGTACCAAGAGACCCAGTACTTC.

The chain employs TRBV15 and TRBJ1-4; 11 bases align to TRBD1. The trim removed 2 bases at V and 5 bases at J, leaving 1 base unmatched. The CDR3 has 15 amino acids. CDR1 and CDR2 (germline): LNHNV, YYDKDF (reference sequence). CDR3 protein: CATSRRTGGNEKLFF. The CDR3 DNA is TGTGCCACCAGCAGACGGACAGGGGGCAATGAAAAACTGTTTTTT.

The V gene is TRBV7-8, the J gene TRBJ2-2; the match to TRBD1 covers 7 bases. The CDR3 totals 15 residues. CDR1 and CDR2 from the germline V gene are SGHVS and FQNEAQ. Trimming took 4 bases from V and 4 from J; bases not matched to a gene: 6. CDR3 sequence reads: CASSSRGQTTGELFF. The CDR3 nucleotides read TGTGCCAGCAGCTCACGGGGACAGACCACCGGGGAGCTGTTTTTT.

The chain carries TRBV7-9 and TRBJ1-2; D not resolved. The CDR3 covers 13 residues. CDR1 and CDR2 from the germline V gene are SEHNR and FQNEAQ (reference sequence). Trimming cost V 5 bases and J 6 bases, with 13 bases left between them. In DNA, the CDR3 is TGTGCCAGCAGCCTACGGTTGGGAGATGGCTACACCTTC. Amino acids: CASSLRLGDGYTF.

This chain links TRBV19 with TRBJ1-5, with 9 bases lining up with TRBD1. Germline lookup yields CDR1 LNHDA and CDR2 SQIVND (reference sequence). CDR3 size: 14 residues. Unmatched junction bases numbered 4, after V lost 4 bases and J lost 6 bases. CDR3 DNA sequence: TGTGCCAGTAGTACGACAGGGGGAGGTCAGCCCCAGCATTTT. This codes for CASSTTGGGQPQHF.

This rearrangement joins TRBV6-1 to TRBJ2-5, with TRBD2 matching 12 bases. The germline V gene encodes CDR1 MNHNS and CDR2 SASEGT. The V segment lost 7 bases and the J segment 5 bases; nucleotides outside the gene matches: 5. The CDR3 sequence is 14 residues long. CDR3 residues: CASTSSGGGETQYF. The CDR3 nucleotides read TGTGCCAGCACTTCTAGCGGGGGGGGGGAGACCCAGTACTTC.

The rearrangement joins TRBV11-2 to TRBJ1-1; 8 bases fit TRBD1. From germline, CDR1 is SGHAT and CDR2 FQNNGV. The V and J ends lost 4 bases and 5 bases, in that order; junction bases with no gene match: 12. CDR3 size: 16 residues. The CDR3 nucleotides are TGTGCCAGCAGCTCGGGCAGGACAGGGCTGGGGACTGAAGCTTTCTTT. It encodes CASSSGRTGLGTEAFF.

The CDR3 nucleotides are TGTGCCAGCAGCCCAGCCGGGAGGACCTACGAGCAGTACTTC. This sequence encodes CASSPAGRTYEQYF. The chain carries TRBV5-4 and TRBJ2-7, with TRBD2 matching over 7 bases. Per the germline V gene, CDR1 is SGHNT and CDR2 is YYREEE (reference sequence). V lost 4 bases and J lost 2; bases outside the gene matches: 6. The CDR3 spans 14 residues.

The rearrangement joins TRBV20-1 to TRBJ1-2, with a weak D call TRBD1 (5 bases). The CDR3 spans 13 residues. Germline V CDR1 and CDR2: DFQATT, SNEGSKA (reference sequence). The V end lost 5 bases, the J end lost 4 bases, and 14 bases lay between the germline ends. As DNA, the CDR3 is TGCAGTGCTCTCTCCACCGGGGGCTATGGCTACACCTTC. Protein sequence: CSALSTGGYGYTF.

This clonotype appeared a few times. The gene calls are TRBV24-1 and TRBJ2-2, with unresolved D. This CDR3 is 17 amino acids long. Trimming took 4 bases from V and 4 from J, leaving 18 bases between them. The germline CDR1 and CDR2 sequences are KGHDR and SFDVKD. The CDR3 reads CATSERQAALRTGELFF. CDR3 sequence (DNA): TGTGCCACCAGTGAACGCCAGGCCGCACTGCGCACCGGGGAGCTGTTTTTT.

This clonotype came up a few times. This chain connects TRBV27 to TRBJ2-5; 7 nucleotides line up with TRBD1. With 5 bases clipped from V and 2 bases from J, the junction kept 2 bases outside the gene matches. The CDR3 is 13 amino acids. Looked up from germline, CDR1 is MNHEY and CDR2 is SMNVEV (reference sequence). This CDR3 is CASSRTGQETQYF. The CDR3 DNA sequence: TGTGCCAGCAGTCGGACAGGTCAAGAGACCCAGTACTTC.

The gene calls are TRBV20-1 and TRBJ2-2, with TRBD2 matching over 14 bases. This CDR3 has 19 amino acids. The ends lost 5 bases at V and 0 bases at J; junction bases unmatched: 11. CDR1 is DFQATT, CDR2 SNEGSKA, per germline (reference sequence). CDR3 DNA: TGCAGTGCTCGGCCCCACCTGGGACTAGCGGGGGCGAACACCGGGGAGCTGTTTTTT. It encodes CSARPHLGLAGANTGELFF.

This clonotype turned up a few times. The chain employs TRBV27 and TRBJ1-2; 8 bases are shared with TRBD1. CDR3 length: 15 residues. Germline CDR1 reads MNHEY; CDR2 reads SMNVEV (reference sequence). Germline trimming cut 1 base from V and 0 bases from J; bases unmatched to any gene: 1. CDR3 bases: TGTGCCAGCAGTTTATACAGGGGGGCTAACTATGGCTACACCTTC. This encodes CASSLYRGANYGYTF.

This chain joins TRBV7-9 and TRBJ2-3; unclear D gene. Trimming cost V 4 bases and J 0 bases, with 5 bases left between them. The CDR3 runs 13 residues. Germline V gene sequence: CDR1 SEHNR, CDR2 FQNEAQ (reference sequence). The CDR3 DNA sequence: TGTGCCAGCAGCTCCTCTAGCACAGATACGCAGTATTTT. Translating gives CASSSSSTDTQYF. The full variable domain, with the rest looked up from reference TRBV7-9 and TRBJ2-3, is DTGVSQNPRHKITKRGQNVTFRCDPISEHNRLYWYRQTLGQGPEFLTYFQNEAQLEKSRLLSDRFSAERPKGSFSTLEIQRTEQGDSAMYLCASSSSSTDTQYFGPGTRLTVL.

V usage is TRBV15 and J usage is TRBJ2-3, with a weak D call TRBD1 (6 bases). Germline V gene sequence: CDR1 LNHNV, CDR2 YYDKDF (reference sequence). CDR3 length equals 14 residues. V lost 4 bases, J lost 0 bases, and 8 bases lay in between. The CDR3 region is CATSKGDSTDTQYF. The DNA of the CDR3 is TGTGCCACCAGCAAGGGGGATAGCACAGATACGCAGTATTTT.

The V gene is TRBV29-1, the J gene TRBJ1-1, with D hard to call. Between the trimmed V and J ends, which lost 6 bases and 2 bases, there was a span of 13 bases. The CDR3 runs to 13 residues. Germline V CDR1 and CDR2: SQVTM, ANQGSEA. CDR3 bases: TGCAGCGTGACCCAGGCCGGTAACACTGAAGCTTTCTTT. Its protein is CSVTQAGNTEAFF.

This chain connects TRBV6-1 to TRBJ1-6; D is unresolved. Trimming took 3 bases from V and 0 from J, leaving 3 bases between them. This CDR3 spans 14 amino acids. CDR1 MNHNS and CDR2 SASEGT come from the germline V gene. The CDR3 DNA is TGTGCCAGCAGTGACAGCTCCTATAATTCACCCCTCCACTTT. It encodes CASSDSSYNSPLHF.

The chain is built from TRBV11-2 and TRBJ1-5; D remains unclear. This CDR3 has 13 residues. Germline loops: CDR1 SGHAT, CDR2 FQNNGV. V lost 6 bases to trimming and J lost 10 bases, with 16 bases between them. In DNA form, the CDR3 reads TGTGCCAGCAGTGGAGGGATCCGGCGACCCCAGCATTTT. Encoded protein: CASSGGIRRPQHF. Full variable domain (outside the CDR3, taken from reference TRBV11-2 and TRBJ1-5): EAGVAQSPRYKIIEKRQSVAFWCNPISGHATLYWYQQILGQGPKLLIQFQNNGVVDDSQLPKDRFSAERLKGVDSTLKIQPAKLEDSAVYLCASSGGIRRPQHFGDGTRLSIL.

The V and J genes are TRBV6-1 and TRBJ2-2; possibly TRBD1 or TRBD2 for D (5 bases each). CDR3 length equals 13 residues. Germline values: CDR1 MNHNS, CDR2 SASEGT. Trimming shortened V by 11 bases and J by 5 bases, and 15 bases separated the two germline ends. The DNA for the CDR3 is TGTGCCGTCCGGGGCACTCTGACCGGGGAGCTGTTTTTT. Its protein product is CAVRGTLTGELFF.

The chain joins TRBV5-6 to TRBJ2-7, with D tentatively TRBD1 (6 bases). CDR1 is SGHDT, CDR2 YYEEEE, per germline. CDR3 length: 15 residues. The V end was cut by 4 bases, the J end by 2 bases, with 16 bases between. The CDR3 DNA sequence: TGTGCCAGCAGCCCTAACGGAGGACAGACCTACGAGCAGTACTTC. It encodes CASSPNGGQTYEQYF.

CDR3 residues: CSATSDYGYTF. In DNA form, the CDR3 reads TGCAGTGCCACATCCGACTATGGCTACACCTTC. This chain joins TRBV20-1 and TRBJ1-2, with unresolved D. Germline V gene data show CDR1 as DFQATT and CDR2 as SNEGSKA (reference sequence). The CDR3 is made up of 11 amino acids. V was cut by 6 bases and J by 3 bases, with 8 bases left in between.

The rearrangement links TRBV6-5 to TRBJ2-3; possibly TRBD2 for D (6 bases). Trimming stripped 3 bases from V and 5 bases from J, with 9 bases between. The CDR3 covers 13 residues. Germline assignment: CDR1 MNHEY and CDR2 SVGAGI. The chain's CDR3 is CASSYSAGDTQYF. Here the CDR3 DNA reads TGTGCCAGCAGTTATTCAGCGGGAGATACGCAGTATTTT.

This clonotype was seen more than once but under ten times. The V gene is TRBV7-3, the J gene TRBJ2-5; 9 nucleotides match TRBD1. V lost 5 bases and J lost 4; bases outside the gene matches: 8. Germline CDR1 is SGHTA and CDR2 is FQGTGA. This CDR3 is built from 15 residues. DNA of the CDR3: TGTGCCAGCAGCCCCGGACAGGGGAGGGGAGAGACCCAGTACTTC. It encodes CASSPGQGRGETQYF.

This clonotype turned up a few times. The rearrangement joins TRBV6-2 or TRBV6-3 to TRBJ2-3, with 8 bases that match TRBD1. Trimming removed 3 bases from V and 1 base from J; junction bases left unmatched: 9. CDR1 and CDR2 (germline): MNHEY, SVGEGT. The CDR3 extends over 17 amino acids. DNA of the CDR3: TGTGCCAGCAGTTATAAATCAGGGGGCGACGGCACAGATACGCAGTATTTT. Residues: CASSYKSGGDGTDTQYF.

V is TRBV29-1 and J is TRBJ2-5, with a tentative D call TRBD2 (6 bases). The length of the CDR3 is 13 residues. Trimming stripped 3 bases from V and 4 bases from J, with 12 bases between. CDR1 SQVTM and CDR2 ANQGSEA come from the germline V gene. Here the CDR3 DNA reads TGCAGCGTTGAGGGGTCCGGGAGAGAGACCCAGTACTTC. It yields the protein CSVEGSGRETQYF.

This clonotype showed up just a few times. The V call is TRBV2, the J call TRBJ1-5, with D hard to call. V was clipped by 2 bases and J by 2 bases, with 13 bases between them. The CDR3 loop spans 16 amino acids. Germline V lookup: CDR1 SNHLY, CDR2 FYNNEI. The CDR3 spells CASSELGTVGNQPQHF. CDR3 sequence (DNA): TGTGCCAGCAGTGAATTAGGTACGGTAGGCAATCAGCCCCAGCATTTT.